This record covers a single T cell receptor (beta chain). The target antigen is unknown. The record originates from a study of T cell responses to AZD1222 COVID-19 vaccine. Germline CDR1 and CDR2: LNHDA and SQIVND (reference sequence). The J segment lost 5 bases and the V segment lost 6 bases, leaving 4 bases of the junction unmatched. The CDR3 totals 14 residues. Findings of the study overall: Close to half of all spike-specific TCRs reportedly target regions of the variants that are unmutated. Repertoire sampling occurred only after the peak T cell response.

TCRdb's copy holds only in-frame clones and misses some; the assay was immunoSEQ multiplex PCR. The table records 150,000 or so clones, just over 90% of them present only once. The starting material was peripheral blood, obtained 28 days after the second AZD1222 dose. The source is an adult who received the AZD1222 COVID-19 vaccine. This sequence joins TRBV19 and TRBJ1-4; 9 nucleotides match TRBD1. CDR3 in amino acids: CASRTGQGNEKLFF. CDR3 DNA sequence: TGTGCCAGTAGAACGGGACAGGGAAATGAAAAACTGTTTTTT.